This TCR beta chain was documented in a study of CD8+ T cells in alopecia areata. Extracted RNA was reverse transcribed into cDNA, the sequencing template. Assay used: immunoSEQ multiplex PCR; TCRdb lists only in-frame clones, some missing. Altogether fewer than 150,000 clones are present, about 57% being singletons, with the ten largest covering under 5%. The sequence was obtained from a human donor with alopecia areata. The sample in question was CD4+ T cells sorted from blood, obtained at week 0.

CDR3 sequence: CASSFGLRARGGYTF. CDR3 DNA sequence: TGTGCCAGCAGCTTTGGTTTGAGGGCCCGTGGGGGCTACACCTTC. V is TRBV7-9 and J is TRBJ1-2; no reliable D call. This CDR3 is built from 15 residues. CDR1 is SEHNR and CDR2 is FQNEAQ in the germline V gene (reference sequence). V was pared by 3 bases and J by 8 bases, with 19 bases between.